A selection of T cell receptor beta chains follows, all from one sample in a study of blood T cell repertoires in COVID-19. Repertoires were generated with immunoSEQ multiplex PCR, while TCRdb's copy carries only in-frame clones and drops some. The sample carries 150,000 to 200,000 clones, 70% to 90% recorded once. The source material was peripheral blood. These receptor sequences come from a woman of 80 years or more in a cohort sampled during active or convalescent COVID-19. Both conserved end residues are part of each CDR3. The D gene is left open where the match is weak. The size of a clone is reported for some rows only, either as once, few or many, or as a class for expanded clones.

v_call: TRBV19
clone_size: -
d_call: TRBD2
j_call: TRBJ2-1
cdr3_nt: TGTGCCAGTAGGATGCCTAGCGGGAGCTTCTATGAGCAGTTCTTC
cdr3_aa: CASRMPSGSFYEQFF

v_call: TRBV18
clone_size: once
d_call: TRBD1
j_call: TRBJ1-5
cdr3_nt: TGTGCCAGCTCACCTCTTATGTCGGTACAGGGGTTTTATCAGCCCCAGCATTTT
cdr3_aa: CASSPLMSVQGFYQPQHF

v_call: TRBV9
clone_size: -
d_call: TRBD1
j_call: TRBJ2-6
cdr3_nt: TGTGCCAGCAGGGCCGGGACAGGGGGCGCTGGGGCCAACGTCCTGACTTTC
cdr3_aa: CASRAGTGGAGANVLTF

v_call: TRBV11-2
clone_size: once
d_call: -
j_call: TRBJ1-1
cdr3_nt: TGTGCCAGCAGCTTACAATATAGCCAGAACACTGAAGCTTTCTTT
cdr3_aa: CASSLQYSQNTEAFF

v_call: TRBV7-8
clone_size: -
d_call: -
j_call: TRBJ2-1
cdr3_nt: TGTGCCAGCAGCCTAGGCGTCTTTCAGTTCTTC
cdr3_aa: CASSLGVFQFF

v_call: TRBV7-2
clone_size: -
d_call: -
j_call: TRBJ1-5
cdr3_nt: TGTGCCAGCAGCTTATGGGGGCCTAATAGCAATCAGCCCCAGCATTTT
cdr3_aa: CASSLWGPNSNQPQHF

v_call: TRBV4-1
clone_size: -
d_call: -
j_call: TRBJ1-5
cdr3_nt: TGCGCCAGCAGCCAAGTCGGGAGCAATCAGCCCCAGCATTTT
cdr3_aa: CASSQVGSNQPQHF

v_call: TRBV28
clone_size: once
d_call: -
j_call: TRBJ1-6
cdr3_nt: TGTGCCAGCATCGGCTCCTATAATTCACCCCTCCACTTT
cdr3_aa: CASIGSYNSPLHF

v_call: TRBV27
clone_size: -
d_call: TRBD1
j_call: TRBJ2-7
cdr3_nt: TGTGCCAGCAGGCCAGAGGACAGGTACTCCTACGAGCAGTACTTC
cdr3_aa: CASRPEDRYSYEQYF

v_call: TRBV5-4
clone_size: -
d_call: -
j_call: TRBJ2-6
cdr3_nt: TGTGCCAGCAGCTGGGGTCAGGGTTCTGGGGCCAACGTCCTGACTTTC
cdr3_aa: CASSWGQGSGANVLTF

v_call: TRBV5-4
clone_size: -
d_call: -
j_call: TRBJ1-3
cdr3_nt: TGTGCCAGCACCCCCGGGGTCAGTGGAAACACCATATATTTT
cdr3_aa: CASTPGVSGNTIYF

v_call: TRBV27
clone_size: -
d_call: TRBD1
j_call: TRBJ2-1
cdr3_nt: TGTGCCAGCAGTTTACGGAAAGGACAGGGATCTAGTAATGAGCAGTTCTTC
cdr3_aa: CASSLRKGQGSSNEQFF

v_call: TRBV6-1
clone_size: -
d_call: -
j_call: TRBJ1-2
cdr3_nt: TGTGCCAGCAGCGAAGGACAGCCGACCCCCTATGGCTACACCTTC
cdr3_aa: CASSEGQPTPYGYTF

v_call: TRBV29-1
clone_size: -
d_call: -
j_call: TRBJ1-4
cdr3_nt: TGCAGCGTCCAGCTTTCCGGGGATGAAAAACTGTTTTTT
cdr3_aa: CSVQLSGDEKLFF

v_call: TRBV7-8
clone_size: -
d_call: TRBD1
j_call: TRBJ2-1
cdr3_nt: TGTGCCAGCAGCCCACAGGGGGGAAGCTCGTTCTTC
cdr3_aa: CASSPQGGSSFF

v_call: TRBV4-3
clone_size: -
d_call: TRBD1
j_call: TRBJ1-2
cdr3_nt: TGCGCCAGCAGCCAGGACAGGCGGGGAGAGGGCTACACCTTC
cdr3_aa: CASSQDRRGEGYTF

v_call: TRBV19
clone_size: -
d_call: -
j_call: TRBJ1-2
cdr3_nt: TGTGCCAGTAGTAACACAGGAGACCTAATCAACTATGGCTACACCTTC
cdr3_aa: CASSNTGDLINYGYTF

v_call: TRBV30
clone_size: -
d_call: TRBD1
j_call: TRBJ1-2
cdr3_nt: TGTGCCGGGACCGGGACAGGTGTCTTAGGCTACACCTTC
cdr3_aa: CAGTGTGVLGYTF

v_call: TRBV28
clone_size: -
d_call: -
j_call: TRBJ1-2
cdr3_nt: TGTGCCAGCATCCTCTCGGGGGGCAACTATGGCTACACCTTC
cdr3_aa: CASILSGGNYGYTF

v_call: TRBV27
clone_size: -
d_call: TRBD1
j_call: TRBJ1-5
cdr3_nt: TGTGCCAGCAGTTTAAGGACAGGGGATCAGCCCCAGCATTTT
cdr3_aa: CASSLRTGDQPQHF

v_call: TRBV25-1
clone_size: -
d_call: TRBD2
j_call: TRBJ2-3
cdr3_nt: TGTGCCAGCAGCCTCTCGCATGGGACTAGCGGGAGGGATACGCAGTATTTT
cdr3_aa: CASSLSHGTSGRDTQYF

v_call: TRBV5-1
clone_size: -
d_call: -
j_call: TRBJ1-1
cdr3_nt: TGCGCCAGCAGAGGTCGGGAGGACACTGAAGCTTTCTTT
cdr3_aa: CASRGREDTEAFF

v_call: TRBV15
clone_size: -
d_call: TRBD2
j_call: TRBJ2-2
cdr3_nt: TGTGCCACCAGCAGAGATCAGTCTGGAGCAGCGGGAGAGGGCGGGGAGCTGTTTTTT
cdr3_aa: CATSRDQSGAAGEGGELFF

v_call: TRBV9
clone_size: -
d_call: TRBD2
j_call: TRBJ2-3
cdr3_nt: TGTGCCAGCAGCGTAGGTAGGGCTAGCGGGAGCCCAGATACGCAGTATTTT
cdr3_aa: CASSVGRASGSPDTQYF

v_call: TRBV4-1
clone_size: few
d_call: TRBD1
j_call: TRBJ2-3
cdr3_nt: TGCGCCAGCAGGCAAAATTTGTACAGGGGAACAGATACGCAGTATTTT
cdr3_aa: CASRQNLYRGTDTQYF

v_call: TRBV11-2
clone_size: once
d_call: -
j_call: TRBJ1-1
cdr3_nt: TGTGCCAGCAGCTTGATTGGAGGTACTGAAGCTTTCTTT
cdr3_aa: CASSLIGGTEAFF

v_call: TRBV29-1
clone_size: -
d_call: TRBD1
j_call: TRBJ2-7
cdr3_nt: TGCAGCGCTGGGACAGGTTCCTACGAGCAGTACTTC
cdr3_aa: CSAGTGSYEQYF

v_call: TRBV10-3
clone_size: -
d_call: TRBD1
j_call: TRBJ2-7
cdr3_nt: TGTGCCATCAGTGCGGGACAGAACTACGAGCAGTACTTC
cdr3_aa: CAISAGQNYEQYF

v_call: TRBV21-1
clone_size: -
d_call: -
j_call: TRBJ2-1
cdr3_nt: TGTGCCAGCAGCAGGACTAGCGGGTCAGCCTACAATGAGCAGTTCTTC
cdr3_aa: CASSRTSGSAYNEQFF

v_call: TRBV19
clone_size: -
d_call: -
j_call: TRBJ1-2
cdr3_nt: TGTGCCAGTAGTATAGTGGGGCCAGTGGGCCAGGTTAATGGCTACACCTTC
cdr3_aa: CASSIVGPVGQVNGYTF

v_call: TRBV19
clone_size: -
d_call: -
j_call: TRBJ1-5
cdr3_nt: TGTGCCAGTAGTATAGATCTATCCAATCAGCCCCAGCATTTT
cdr3_aa: CASSIDLSNQPQHF

v_call: TRBV19
clone_size: -
d_call: -
j_call: TRBJ2-1
cdr3_nt: TGTGCCAGTAAAAATAATCAGGGAGGAGGTGAGCAGTTCTTC
cdr3_aa: CASKNNQGGGEQFF

v_call: TRBV9
clone_size: -
d_call: TRBD2
j_call: TRBJ2-4
cdr3_nt: TGTGCCAGCAGCGTAGGTAGCGGGGGATGGGGCATTCAGTACTTC
cdr3_aa: CASSVGSGGWGIQYF

v_call: TRBV7-9
clone_size: -
d_call: -
j_call: TRBJ1-3
cdr3_nt: TGTGCCAGCAGCTTAGCTCTCTCTGGAAACACCATATATTTT
cdr3_aa: CASSLALSGNTIYF

v_call: TRBV3-1/TRBV3-2
clone_size: -
d_call: -
j_call: TRBJ2-3
cdr3_nt: TGTGCCAGCAGCCAGGAGATAAGGTTTAGGACAGATACGCAGTATTTT
cdr3_aa: CASSQEIRFRTDTQYF

v_call: TRBV7-8
clone_size: -
d_call: -
j_call: TRBJ2-1
cdr3_nt: TGTGCCAGCAGCGCGTACGGGACTTCTGGCGGTGAGCAGTTCTTC
cdr3_aa: CASSAYGTSGGEQFF

v_call: TRBV10-1
clone_size: -
d_call: TRBD1
j_call: TRBJ2-3
cdr3_nt: TGCGCCACCTCCGGGACAGGGGATCAAGATACGCAGTATTTT
cdr3_aa: CATSGTGDQDTQYF

v_call: TRBV18
clone_size: -
d_call: -
j_call: TRBJ1-1
cdr3_nt: TGTGCCAGCTCACCGGGAGCGGTGAACACTGAAGCTTTCTTT
cdr3_aa: CASSPGAVNTEAFF

v_call: TRBV3-1/TRBV3-2
clone_size: -
d_call: TRBD1
j_call: TRBJ1-6
cdr3_nt: TGTGCCAGCAGCCCTTCCGGGACAGCGAGTTCACCCCTCCACTTT
cdr3_aa: CASSPSGTASSPLHF

v_call: TRBV7-9
clone_size: -
d_call: -
j_call: TRBJ2-1
cdr3_nt: TGTGCCAGCAGCTTACTACAGGGAACCTACAATGAGCAGTTCTTC
cdr3_aa: CASSLLQGTYNEQFF

v_call: TRBV10-1
clone_size: -
d_call: -
j_call: TRBJ2-1
cdr3_nt: TGCGCCAGCAGTGATCTAATAGACACCTACAATGAGCAGTTCTTC
cdr3_aa: CASSDLIDTYNEQFF

v_call: TRBV11-2
clone_size: -
d_call: TRBD1
j_call: TRBJ2-2
cdr3_nt: TGTGCCAGCAGCTCGGACAGGGGGCTTAATGGGGAGCTGTTTTTT
cdr3_aa: CASSSDRGLNGELFF

v_call: TRBV4-3
clone_size: -
d_call: -
j_call: TRBJ2-3
cdr3_nt: TGCGCCAGCAGCCAAGATCCCCAACAGGGTGGTTCAGATACGCAGTATTTT
cdr3_aa: CASSQDPQQGGSDTQYF